What follows are 21 T cell receptor beta chains derived from one specimen sequenced in a study of identifying expanded T cells in peripheral blood. Method: immunoSEQ multiplex PCR; TCRdb's copy keeps in-frame clones and lacks some. The data hold tens of thousands of clones, with 89% observed a single time. Source material: blood. Receptor source: a person aged 18 to 70 in good health.

The chain uses TRBV9 and TRBJ1-6, with D hard to call. The germline V and J ends were trimmed by 0 bases and 7 bases, with 14 bases remaining between them. Germline V gene sequence: CDR1 SGDLS, CDR2 YYNGEE. The CDR3 extends over 16 amino acids. CDR3: CASSVEGHLANSPLHF. Here the CDR3 DNA reads TGTGCCAGCAGCGTAGAGGGCCACTTGGCGAATTCACCCCTCCACTTT.

The chain links TRBV18 to TRBJ1-1, with D unresolved. Germline V CDR1 and CDR2: KGHSH, LQKENI. The V gene lost 5 bases and the J gene lost 1 base, with 5 bases spanning the gap. CDR3 length: 12 amino acids. The CDR3 sequence is CASSTQNTEAFF. CDR3 DNA: TGTGCCAGCTCAACCCAGAACACTGAAGCTTTCTTT.

V is TRBV28 and J is TRBJ2-5, with D unresolved. There are 18 residues in the CDR3. The V and J ends lost 3 bases and 3 bases respectively, with 23 bases between them. Germline lookup yields CDR1 MDHEN and CDR2 SYDVKM. The CDR3: CASSFTLVTAVGKETQYF. The CDR3 DNA reads as TGTGCCAGCAGTTTTACTTTAGTGACCGCCGTGGGGAAAGAGACCCAGTACTTC.

This clone was counted only a few times. The chain recombines TRBV29-1 with TRBJ2-3; D gene uncertain. V lost 8 bases, J lost 6 bases, and 12 bases lay in between. The germline V gene encodes CDR1 SQVTM and CDR2 ANQGSEA. CDR3 length: 11 residues. The CDR3 DNA is TGCAGCAGTCAGGTCGGGGATACGCAGTATTTT. It specifies CSSQVGDTQYF.

The J gene is TRBJ2-1, the V gene TRBV9, with TRBD2 identical over 11 bases. V trimming: 3 bases; J trimming: 4 bases; junction bases outside the gene matches: 3. This CDR3 region has 15 residues. Germline lookup yields CDR1 SGDLS and CDR2 YYNGEE. The CDR3 region is CASSATSGTYNEQFF. CDR3 in DNA: TGTGCCAGCAGCGCGACTAGCGGGACGTACAATGAGCAGTTCTTC.

The V gene is TRBV19, the J gene TRBJ1-5, with D uncertain. This CDR3 contains 16 residues. Trimming removed 0 bases from V and 11 bases from J, with 20 bases in between. Germline CDR1 LNHDA, CDR2 SQIVND (reference sequence). The CDR3 region has the DNA TGTGCCAGTAGTATAGAAGGAGTATCCTCCCTAGTTGCCCAGCATTTT. Its translation is CASSIEGVSSLVAQHF.

V gene TRBV6-1 combines with J gene TRBJ1-4; D is perhaps TRBD1 (5 bases). Germline assignment: CDR1 MNHNS and CDR2 SASEGT. The germline V and J ends were trimmed by 3 bases and 6 bases, with 8 bases remaining between them. The CDR3 extends over 13 amino acids. The DNA of the CDR3 is TGTGCCAGCAGTGAGGTCAGGGATGAAAAACTGTTTTTT. Translating it yields CASSEVRDEKLFF.

V is TRBV18 and J is TRBJ2-5; the match to TRBD1 covers 9 bases. V lost 5 bases and J lost 5; bases outside the gene matches: 9. This CDR3 has 15 amino acids. The germline gives CDR1 KGHSH, CDR2 LQKENI. In DNA form, the CDR3 reads TGTGCCAGCTCATTTAACAGGGGGCGGCTGGAGACCCAGTACTTC. Translation: CASSFNRGRLETQYF.

The chain employs TRBV6-1 and TRBJ2-7; D is perhaps TRBD2 (6 bases). The CDR3 consists of 13 residues. The V end lost 7 bases, the J end lost 3 bases, and 13 bases lay between the germline ends. CDR1 MNHNS and CDR2 SASEGT come from the germline V gene. The CDR3 coding sequence is TGTGCCAGCATGCTGAGCGGGTACTACGAGCAGTACTTC. Translation: CASMLSGYYEQYF.

The rearrangement joins TRBV6-1 to TRBJ2-4; 9 nucleotides match TRBD1. The CDR3 consists of 14 residues. The germline V gene encodes CDR1 MNHNS and CDR2 SASEGT. J gave up 15 bases and V 4 bases, and 13 bases lay outside the gene matches. In DNA form, the CDR3 reads TGTGCCAGCAGTGCGAAACCCGACAGGGGGGGAGGGTACTTC. It encodes CASSAKPDRGGGYF.

The gene calls are TRBV6-1 and TRBJ2-3; perhaps D is TRBD1 or TRBD2 (6 bases each). Germline V gene sequence: CDR1 MNHNS, CDR2 SASEGT. This CDR3 has 16 amino acids. Trimming removed 1 base at V and 0 bases at J, with 11 bases between. CDR3 bases: TGTGCCAGCAGTGAAGTGGGGGGCGGTAGCACAGATACGCAGTATTTT. As protein: CASSEVGGGSTDTQYF.

This chain uses TRBV5-4 with TRBJ2-7, with 8 positions matching TRBD2. Germline V CDR1 and CDR2: SGHNT, YYREEE (reference sequence). The CDR3 totals 15 residues. Trimming at V came to 4 bases and at J to 3 bases, leaving 9 bases not matched to a gene. CDR3 nucleotides: TGTGCCAGCAGCCTGGGACTAGGGGCAGGCTACGAGCAGTACTTC. It codes for CASSLGLGAGYEQYF. The full variable domain, rest sourced from reference TRBV5-4 and TRBJ2-7, is ETGVTQSPTHLIKTRGQQVTLRCSSQSGHNTVSWYQQALGQGPQFIFQYYREEENGRGNFPPRFSGLQFPNYSSELNVNALELDDSALYLCASSLGLGAGYEQYFGPGTRLTVT.

V gene TRBV19 combines with J gene TRBJ1-1, with 9 bases that match TRBD1. The V and J ends lost 6 bases and 7 bases, in that order; junction bases with no gene match: 9. The CDR3 totals 14 residues. CDR1 and CDR2 (germline): LNHDA, SQIVND (reference sequence). CDR3 amino acids: CASRSLGQGREAFF. DNA for the CDR3: TGTGCCAGTAGGTCCTTGGGACAGGGCCGTGAAGCTTTCTTT. The whole variable domain, remainder taken from reference TRBV19 and TRBJ1-1, is DGGITQSPKYLFRKEGQNVTLSCEQNLNHDAMYWYRQDPGQGLRLIYYSQIVNDFQKGDIAEGYSVSREKKESFPLTVTSAQKNPTAFYLCASRSLGQGREAFFGQGTRLTVV.

V gene TRBV19 combines with J gene TRBJ1-4; 9 bases align to TRBD1. The V and J ends lost 4 bases and 8 bases, in that order; junction bases with no gene match: 11. CDR3 length: 16 residues. CDR1 is LNHDA and CDR2 is SQIVND in the germline V gene (reference sequence). Here the CDR3 reads CASSKNHRGLGEKLFF. DNA for the CDR3: TGTGCCAGTAGTAAAAATCACAGGGGGCTGGGGGAAAAACTGTTTTTT.

This chain's CDR3 is CASSEFGQTYEQYF. DNA for the CDR3: TGTGCCAGCAGCGAATTCGGACAGACCTACGAGCAGTACTTC. The chain recombines TRBV9 with TRBJ2-7; TRBD1 might be the D (6 bases). Trimming stripped 3 bases from V and 2 bases from J, with 12 bases between. The CDR3 has 14 amino acids. The V gene's germline CDR1 is SGDLS and CDR2 YYNGEE.

The rearrangement links TRBV15 to TRBJ2-3; 9 nucleotides line up with TRBD2. J lost 7 bases, V lost 9 bases, and 11 bases had no gene match. CDR3 length: 14 amino acids. Per germline, CDR1 LNHNV and CDR2 YYDKDF (reference sequence). The CDR3 loop reads CATRSGGGAHTQYF. CDR3 in DNA: TGTGCCACTCGGAGCGGCGGGGGGGCGCATACGCAGTATTTT.

The genes are TRBV2 and TRBJ2-1; a possible D gene is TRBD2 (5 bases). V lost 0 bases to trimming and J lost 14 bases, with 11 bases between them. This CDR3 comprises 12 residues. In germline, CDR1 is SNHLY, CDR2 FYNNEI. The CDR3 region is CASSEADLGKFF. The CDR3 nucleotides read TGTGCCAGCAGTGAAGCGGACTTGGGAAAGTTCTTC.

The chain employs TRBV7-9 and TRBJ2-1, with D uncertain. This CDR3 is 11 amino acids long. V lost 5 bases to trimming and J lost 9 bases, with 8 bases between them. In germline, CDR1 is SEHNR, CDR2 FQNEAQ (reference sequence). The CDR3 region has the DNA TGTGCCAGCAGCCTCGGCAGTGAGCAGTTCTTC. Protein: CASSLGSEQFF.

This chain connects TRBV7-2 to TRBJ2-1, with 8 positions matching TRBD1. With V trimmed by 4 bases and J by 7 bases, 6 bases remained unmatched. CDR1 is SGHTA and CDR2 is FQGNSA in the germline V gene. The CDR3 is made up of 14 amino acids. CDR3 loop: CASSSFRGRNEQFF. Written as DNA, the CDR3 is TGTGCCAGCAGCTCGTTCAGGGGGCGGAATGAGCAGTTCTTC.

This clone was seen once. This chain links TRBV4-3 with TRBJ2-2; D is uncertain. Trimming removed 4 bases at V and 7 bases at J, with 10 bases between. The CDR3 runs to 13 residues. Per the germline V gene, CDR1 is LGHNA and CDR2 is YSLEER. DNA of the CDR3: TGCGCCAGCAGCCCTATGATGATCGGGGAGCTGTTTTTT. It translates to CASSPMMIGELFF.

CDR3 in amino acids: CAWSDRAYEQYF. The CDR3 DNA sequence: TGTGCCTGGAGCGACAGGGCTTACGAGCAGTACTTC. The chain employs TRBV30 and TRBJ2-7, with 7 bases lining up with TRBD1. V lost 3 bases and J lost 4; bases outside the gene matches: 3. CDR1 GTSNPN and CDR2 SVGIG come from the germline V gene (reference sequence). CDR3 size: 12 residues.